Each of the 9 T cell receptor beta chains below was sequenced from the same sample in a study of T cell clonality in common variable immunodeficiency. Libraries were prepared by immunoSEQ multiplex PCR; TCRdb keeps only in-frame clonotypes and omits some of them. The sample is made up of tens of thousands of clones, none counted only once. The specimen sequenced was peripheral blood mononuclear cells. All receptors come from a person aged 18 to 75 in good health.

This clone has a count of ten or more. The read ends 3 residues before the CDR3 terminus; that terminus is restored from the germline J gene. The J gene is TRBJ1-2, the V gene TRBV7-8; TRBD1 matches 7 bases. The V and J ends lost 1 base and 4 bases, in that order; junction bases with no gene match: 3. The germline CDR1 and CDR2 sequences are SGHVS and FQNEAQ. The CDR3 runs 14 residues. The covered CDR3 bases are TGTGCCAGCAGCTTAGGGACAGGCTTCTATGGC. It translates to CASSLGTGFYG. The CDR3 reads in full as CASSLGTGFYGYTF.

This clone was found many times. CDR3 bases read: TGTGCCAGCAGCTCAGGGCCAAACACTGAA. Its protein is CASSSGPNTE. The whole CDR3 sequence reads CASSSGPNTEAFF. This rearrangement joins TRBV7-3 to TRBJ1-1, with D possibly TRBD1 on 5 matching bases. Coverage ceases 3 residues before the CDR3 finishes, and the germline J gene fills in the end. The CDR3 sequence is 13 residues long. The V gene's germline CDR1 is SGHTA and CDR2 FQGTGA. V was clipped by 4 bases and J by 2 bases, with 8 bases between them.

The sample holds many counts of this clone. The read terminates 3 residues ahead of where the CDR3 ends, so the germline J gene completes it. V usage is TRBV5-1 and J usage is TRBJ2-1; the match to TRBD2 covers 8 bases. V was pared by 0 bases and J by 7 bases, with 12 bases of the junction left unmatched. This CDR3 is built from 17 residues. Looked up from germline, CDR1 is SGHRS and CDR2 is YFSETQ. The covered CDR3 bases are TGCGCCAGCAGCTTGGATTTTTTGGGCGGGGGGAATAATGAG. The encoded protein is CASSLDFLGGGNNE. From start to end, the CDR3 is CASSLDFLGGGNNEQFF.

This clone was observed at least ten times. The read stops 3 residues short of the end of the CDR3; the missing end is completed from the germline J gene. The V gene is TRBV19, the J gene TRBJ2-2; TRBD1 might be the D (5 bases). Trimming removed 5 bases at V and 6 bases at J, with 16 bases between. This CDR3 has 15 residues. Per germline, CDR1 LNHDA and CDR2 SQIVND (reference sequence). CDR3 sequence reads: CASSYGLGVPGELFF. CDR3 bases read: TGTGCCAGTAGTTATGGGCTAGGGGTCCCCGGGGAG.

The table lists this clone with a few counts. Read coverage stops 3 residues before the CDR3 terminus; the germline J gene supplies the remainder. The rearrangement joins TRBV7-8 to TRBJ2-7; D is uncertain. Germline-derived CDR1 and CDR2 are SGHVS and FQNEAQ. This CDR3 contains 16 residues. The V end was cut by 1 base, the J end by 3 bases, with 16 bases between. The CDR3 bases that were read are TGTGCCAGCAGCTTAGGTCGTATGGTTGCAGTCTACGAG. Its translation: CASSLGRMVAVYE. The full CDR3 protein reads CASSLGRMVAVYEQYF.

This clone occurred many times. The sequence runs out 3 residues before the end of the CDR3; the remainder is reconstructed from the germline J gene. The chain combines TRBV7-8 with TRBJ2-1; D gene uncertain. The V end lost 0 bases, the J end lost 0 bases, and 6 bases lay between the germline ends. The germline V gene has CDR1 SGHVS and CDR2 FQNEAQ. The CDR3 extends over 15 amino acids. The CDR3 spells CASSLAASSYNEQFF. The part of the CDR3 DNA that was read is TGTGCCAGCAGCTTAGCAGCTAGCTCCTACAATGAG.

This clone was seen ten or more times. The CDR3 end is not reached by the read, which stops 3 residues before it; the germline J gene fills it in. The V and J genes are TRBV20-1 and TRBJ1-1; 11 bases map to TRBD1. With V trimmed by 8 bases and J by 7 bases, 12 bases remained unmatched. Germline assignment: CDR1 DFQATT and CDR2 SNEGSKA (reference sequence). The CDR3 has 14 residues. The covered CDR3 bases are TGCAGTTATCGGACAGGGGGCGCGGTTGGTGAA. The encoded protein is CSYRTGGAVGE. Given in full, the CDR3 is CSYRTGGAVGEAFF.

This clone was observed at least ten times. The CDR3 end falls 3 residues outside the read, so it is completed with the germline J gene. This chain links TRBV20-1 with TRBJ2-7; 7 bases are a match to TRBD2. The germline V gene has CDR1 DFQATT and CDR2 SNEGSKA (reference sequence). V lost 5 bases to trimming and J lost 6 bases; unmatched junction nucleotides: 13. The CDR3 runs to 14 residues. Incomplete CDR3 DNA: TGCAGTGCTGAGCGGGATCTAATCCCCTCCGAG. The encoded protein is CSAERDLIPSE. The whole CDR3 protein is CSAERDLIPSEQYF.

In this sample, this clone turned up many times. Read sequence stops 3 residues before the CDR3 end, and the germline J gene provides the missing end. The V and J genes are TRBV5-1 and TRBJ2-1; 7 nucleotides match TRBD2. CDR3 length: 15 amino acids. V shed 0 bases, J shed 2 bases, and the junction held 2 bases outside the gene matches. CDR1 is SGHRS and CDR2 is YFSETQ in the germline V gene. The sequenced part of the CDR3 DNA is TGCGCCAGCAGCTTGGCCCGGGGGGCCTACAATGAG. This sequence encodes CASSLARGAYNE. The CDR3, in full, reads CASSLARGAYNEQFF.